Following are 21 T cell receptor beta chains from one sample sequenced in a study of blood T cells in healthy people across ages. The use of a sample-barcoded 5' primer and a J-beta primer mix characterized a second PCR of roughly 7 to 12 cycles. One entry per CDR3 protein results from TCRdb running MiXCR on the 5' RACE reads. The table lists some 1.5 million distinct CDR3 sequences, about 28% of them singletons. Sequencing input: blood. The receptors come from a woman younger than 45 in good health.

With respect to this clonotype: One end of the junction is discordant with germline, which a read error may explain. V and J are TRBV28 and TRBJ2-7; D possibly matches TRBD1 or TRBD2 (5 bases each). Germline V CDR1 and CDR2: MDHEN, SYDVKM. The CDR3 is 14 amino acids. CDR3 sequence (DNA): TGTACCAGCAGTTTAGGGGACGGAGCCTACGAGCAGTACTTC. Translation gives CTSSLGDGAYEQYF.

This clonotype was recorded many times. The chain is built from TRBV5-1 and TRBJ1-2; no clear D. Germline CDR1 is SGHRS and CDR2 is YFSETQ. The CDR3 consists of 13 residues. With 6 bases removed from V and 2 bases from J, the gap between germline ends came to 11 bases. The CDR3 spells CASKSTDNYGYTF. The CDR3 DNA reads TGCGCCAGCAAATCGACGGACAACTATGGCTACACCTTC.

The chain employs TRBV18 and TRBJ2-7, with 9 bases that match TRBD2. Germline CDR1 reads KGHSH; CDR2 reads LQKENI. The CDR3 spans 17 residues. Trimming cost V 2 bases and J 7 bases; bases outside gene matches: 15. Here the CDR3 reads CASSPMEAGGRPDEQYF. The CDR3 DNA follows: TGTGCCAGCTCACCAATGGAAGCGGGAGGCCGACCAGATGAGCAGTACTTC. The whole variable domain, remainder taken from reference TRBV18 and TRBJ2-7, is NAGVMQNPRHLVRRRGQEARLRCSPMKGHSHVYWYRQLPEEGLKFMVYLQKENIIDESGMPKERFSAEFPKEGPSILRIQQVVRGDSAAYFCASSPMEAGGRPDEQYFGPGTRLTVT.

The gene calls are TRBV2 and TRBJ2-5, with unresolved D. V lost 4 bases to trimming and J lost 2 bases, with 8 bases between them. Germline CDR1 reads SNHLY; CDR2 reads FYNNEI. The CDR3 covers 13 residues. Here the CDR3 reads CASSAFEQETQYF. The CDR3 nucleotides are TGTGCCAGCAGTGCCTTCGAGCAAGAGACCCAGTACTTC.

This clonotype was detected only a few times. The chain carries TRBV7-9 and TRBJ2-5; D call uncertain. The DNA end favors TRBJ2-1, so the J call may be wrong. Germline V lookup: CDR1 SEHNR, CDR2 FQNEAQ (reference sequence). The CDR3 covers 14 residues. CDR3 amino acids: CASSPPDGQETQFF. Written as DNA, the CDR3 is TGTGCCAGCAGCCCTCCGGACGGGCAAGAGACCCAGTTCTTC.

The rearrangement links TRBV6-1 to TRBJ2-5; 13 bases are a match to TRBD2. J gave up 2 bases and V 9 bases, and 9 bases lay outside the gene matches. The CDR3 runs 16 residues. Per germline, CDR1 MNHNS and CDR2 SASEGT. The CDR3 sequence is CASRLAGGGGQETQYF. In nucleotides, the CDR3 is TGTGCCAGTCGACTAGCGGGAGGCGGAGGTCAAGAGACCCAGTACTTC.

This clonotype was counted between two and nine times. Since a much larger clone is just one base distant, this may be a read error. The chain links TRBV5-1 to TRBJ2-7; 9 bases agree with TRBD1. The germline V gene has CDR1 SGHRS and CDR2 YFSETQ. The CDR3 loop spans 14 amino acids. V was pared by 5 bases and J by 3 bases, with 6 bases of the junction left unmatched. CDR3 amino acids: CASRWGQGYYEQYF. CDR3 nucleotide sequence: TGCGCCAGCAGGTGGGGACAGGGTTACTACGAGCAGTACTTC.

This chain joins TRBV12-3 or TRBV12-4 and TRBJ1-4, with D unresolved. The CDR3 sequence is 15 residues long. V lost 1 base and J 4 bases, leaving 10 bases between the germline ends. In DNA form, the CDR3 reads TGTGCCAGCAGTTTAGGCATGCCTCATAATGAAAAACTGTTTTTT. Amino acids: CASSLGMPHNEKLFF.

This clonotype has only a few counts. This rearrangement joins TRBV29-1 to TRBJ2-1; a possible D gene is TRBD2 (5 bases). V dropped 6 bases and J dropped 2 bases, with 14 bases sitting between them. The V gene's germline CDR1 is SQVTM and CDR2 ANQGSEA. The CDR3 runs to 14 residues. The CDR3 is CSVKQLVAYNEQFF. The CDR3 nucleotides read TGCAGCGTAAAACAACTAGTCGCCTACAATGAGCAGTTCTTC.

The chain joins TRBV11-2 to TRBJ2-1; D gene unclear. Germline-derived CDR1 and CDR2 are SGHAT and FQNNGV. The length of the CDR3 is 13 residues. V was clipped by 10 bases and J by 13 bases, with 23 bases between them. Here the CDR3 reads CATADRPQQTQFF. For the CDR3, the DNA is TGTGCCACCGCGGACCGTCCCCAACAGACCCAGTTCTTC.

A remark on this clonotype: A much larger clone lies one base from this, so it may be a read error. The V call is TRBV4-3, the J call TRBJ1-6; 9 bases align to TRBD1. Per the germline V gene, CDR1 is LGHNA and CDR2 is YSLEER. The length of the CDR3 is 17 residues. In nucleotides, the CDR3 is TGCGCCGGCAGCCCCCAACAGGGGGCTTCCTATAATTCACCCCTCCACTTT. Its translation is CAGSPQQGASYNSPLHF.

A few counts support this clonotype. The J gene is TRBJ1-2, the V gene TRBV7-9; D not certain. CDR1 SEHNR and CDR2 FQNEAQ come from the germline V gene (reference sequence). The V gene lost 5 bases and the J gene lost 8 bases, with 12 bases spanning the gap. The length of the CDR3 is 12 residues. CDR3 DNA: TGTGCCAGCAGCATACAAGAAGGAGGCTACACCTTC. Encoded protein: CASSIQEGGYTF.

This chain uses TRBV27 with TRBJ2-7; 7 nucleotides line up with TRBD1. The CDR3 is made up of 14 amino acids. Trimming cost V 5 bases and J 6 bases; bases outside gene matches: 10. Germline V CDR1 and CDR2: MNHEY, SMNVEV (reference sequence). CDR3 protein: CASSPRDRVSEQYF. The CDR3 DNA sequence: TGTGCCAGCAGTCCCCGGGACAGAGTGAGCGAGCAGTACTTC.

This clonotype was counted only a few times. V is TRBV7-3 and J is TRBJ2-1; 8 nucleotides match TRBD2. The CDR3 runs to 13 residues. Germline CDR1 is SGHTA and CDR2 is FQGTGA. After removal of 4 bases from V and 9 bases from J, the junction contained 5 bases not matched to a gene. The CDR3 loop is CASSSGLGIEQFF. As DNA, the CDR3 is TGTGCCAGCAGCTCGGGACTAGGGATTGAGCAGTTCTTC.

V gene TRBV12-3 or TRBV12-4 combines with J gene TRBJ2-7; TRBD2 matches 11 bases. There are 14 residues in the CDR3. V gave up 4 bases and J gave up 7 bases; unmatched junction bases: 6. CDR3 amino acids: CASSYSGRGNEQYF. CDR3 bases: TGTGCCAGCAGTTATAGCGGGAGGGGTAATGAGCAGTACTTC.

The chain recombines TRBV12-3 or TRBV12-4 with TRBJ2-7, with no clear D. V lost 4 bases to trimming and J lost 6 bases, with 7 bases between them. This CDR3 comprises 11 residues. The chain's CDR3 is CASSSPCEQYF. Here the CDR3 DNA reads TGTGCCAGCAGTTCCCCTTGCGAGCAGTACTTC.

This clonotype was counted many times. The V and J genes are TRBV2 and TRBJ1-2, with D unclear. The V end lost 5 bases, the J end lost 4 bases, and 5 bases lay between the germline ends. CDR1 and CDR2 (germline): SNHLY, FYNNEI. The CDR3 loop spans 11 amino acids. The CDR3 nucleotides read TGTGCCAGCAGTAGGAGCTATGGCTACACCTTC. Its protein is CASSRSYGYTF.

This clonotype was recorded many times. The chain has TRBV20-1 and TRBJ2-5, with 10 bases identical to TRBD1. The ends lost 6 bases at V and 1 base at J; junction bases unmatched: 2. Per germline, CDR1 DFQATT and CDR2 SNEGSKA (reference sequence). This CDR3 has 13 residues. This chain's CDR3 is CSARTGGQETQYF. As DNA, the CDR3 is TGCAGTGCGAGGACAGGGGGCCAAGAGACCCAGTACTTC.

This clonotype appeared a single time. The V gene is TRBV6-5, the J gene TRBJ2-5; the match to TRBD2 covers 9 bases. CDR1 MNHEY and CDR2 SVGAGI come from the germline V gene. This CDR3 contains 14 residues. Trimming cost V 5 bases and J 3 bases; bases outside gene matches: 4. The DNA for the CDR3 is TGTGCCAGCAGTCCGACTAGCGGAAAAGAGACCCAGTACTTC. Encoded protein: CASSPTSGKETQYF.

This clonotype came up once. The V and J genes are TRBV3-1 and TRBJ2-7; possibly TRBD1 for D (7 bases). The V end lost 3 bases, the J end lost 2 bases, and 17 bases lay between the germline ends. CDR1 is LGHDT, CDR2 YNNKEL, per germline (reference sequence). CDR3 length equals 16 residues. The CDR3 DNA sequence: TGTGCCAGCAGCCATGCTTCAGGGGGGCCAGCCTACGAGCAGTACTTC. This encodes CASSHASGGPAYEQYF.

The rearrangement joins TRBV6-2 or TRBV6-3 to TRBJ2-7; D remains unclear. The germline V gene encodes CDR1 MNHEY and CDR2 SVGEGT. Trimming pared 7 bases from V and 7 bases from J, leaving 17 bases between. The CDR3 is 13 amino acids. The CDR3 reads CASTSTAPIEQYF. CDR3 nucleotide sequence: TGTGCCAGCACCTCGACGGCCCCCATAGAGCAGTACTTC.